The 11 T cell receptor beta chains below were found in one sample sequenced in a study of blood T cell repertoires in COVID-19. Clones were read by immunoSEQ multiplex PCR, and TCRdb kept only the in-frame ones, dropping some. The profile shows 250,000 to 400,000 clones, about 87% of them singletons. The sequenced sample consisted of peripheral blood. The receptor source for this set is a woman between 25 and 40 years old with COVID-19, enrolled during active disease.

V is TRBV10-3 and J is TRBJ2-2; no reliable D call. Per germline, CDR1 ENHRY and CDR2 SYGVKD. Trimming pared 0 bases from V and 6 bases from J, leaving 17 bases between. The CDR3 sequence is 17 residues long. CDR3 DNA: TGTGCCATCAGTGAGTCGCCTCAGGCAGGTAGTGCCGGGGAGCTGTTTTTT. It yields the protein CAISESPQAGSAGELFF.

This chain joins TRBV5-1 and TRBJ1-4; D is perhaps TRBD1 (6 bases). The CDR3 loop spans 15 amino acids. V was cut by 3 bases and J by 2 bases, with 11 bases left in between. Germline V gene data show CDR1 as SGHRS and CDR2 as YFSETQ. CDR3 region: CASSSYRATNEKLFF. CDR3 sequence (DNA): TGCGCCAGCAGCTCGTACAGGGCCACTAATGAAAAACTGTTTTTT.

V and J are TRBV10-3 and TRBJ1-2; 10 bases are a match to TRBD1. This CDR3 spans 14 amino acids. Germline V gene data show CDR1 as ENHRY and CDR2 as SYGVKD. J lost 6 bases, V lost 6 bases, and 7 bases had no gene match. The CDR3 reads CAISITGTGDGYTF. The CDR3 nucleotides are TGTGCCATCAGCATAACCGGGACAGGGGATGGCTACACCTTC.

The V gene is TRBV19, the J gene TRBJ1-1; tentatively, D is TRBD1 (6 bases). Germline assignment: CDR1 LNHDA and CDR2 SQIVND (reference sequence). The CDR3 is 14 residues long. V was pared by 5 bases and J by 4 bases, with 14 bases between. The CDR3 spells CASSGKQGPTEAFF. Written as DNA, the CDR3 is TGTGCCAGTAGTGGCAAACAGGGACCCACTGAAGCTTTCTTT.

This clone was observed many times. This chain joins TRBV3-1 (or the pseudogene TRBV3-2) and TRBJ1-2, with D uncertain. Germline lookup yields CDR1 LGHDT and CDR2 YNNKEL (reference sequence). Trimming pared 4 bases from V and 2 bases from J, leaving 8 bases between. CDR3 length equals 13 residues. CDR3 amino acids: CASSRTSNYGYTF. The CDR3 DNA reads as TGTGCCAGCAGCCGCACTTCCAACTATGGCTACACCTTC.

Here the CDR3 reads CATSAEPQGDLSNQPQHF. The CDR3 bases are TGTGCCACCAGCGCCGAGCCCCAGGGTGATTTGAGCAATCAGCCCCAGCATTTT. This chain connects TRBV15 to TRBJ1-5; D is possibly TRBD1 (5 bases). Germline V lookup: CDR1 LNHNV, CDR2 YYDKDF (reference sequence). The CDR3 has 18 amino acids. Trimming left V 5 bases short and J 1 base short, with 21 bases between.

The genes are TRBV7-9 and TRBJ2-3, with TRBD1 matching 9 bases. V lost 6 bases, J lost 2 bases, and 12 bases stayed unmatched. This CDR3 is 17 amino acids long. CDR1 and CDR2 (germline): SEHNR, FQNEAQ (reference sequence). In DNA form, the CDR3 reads TGTGCCAGCAGTCCTCGGGCGGGACAGGGCCACACAGATACGCAGTATTTT. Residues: CASSPRAGQGHTDTQYF.

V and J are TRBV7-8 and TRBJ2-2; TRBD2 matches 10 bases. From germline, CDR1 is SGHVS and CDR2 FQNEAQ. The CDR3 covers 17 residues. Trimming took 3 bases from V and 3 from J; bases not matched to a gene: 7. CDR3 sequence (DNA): TGTGCCAGCAGCTTCCCACTAGCGGGGATATACACCGGGGAGCTGTTTTTT. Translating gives CASSFPLAGIYTGELFF.

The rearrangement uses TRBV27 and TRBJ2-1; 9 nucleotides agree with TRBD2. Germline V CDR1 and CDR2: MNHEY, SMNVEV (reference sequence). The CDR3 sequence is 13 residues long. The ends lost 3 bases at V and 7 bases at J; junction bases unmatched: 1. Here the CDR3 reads CASSFLAGNEQFF. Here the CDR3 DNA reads TGTGCCAGCAGTTTCCTAGCGGGGAATGAGCAGTTCTTC.

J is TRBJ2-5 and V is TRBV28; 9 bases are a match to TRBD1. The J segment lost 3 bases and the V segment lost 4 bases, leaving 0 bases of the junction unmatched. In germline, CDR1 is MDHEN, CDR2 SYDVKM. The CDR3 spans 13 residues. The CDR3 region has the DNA TGTGCCAGCAGTTGGACAGGGGAAGAGACCCAGTACTTC. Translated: CASSWTGEETQYF.

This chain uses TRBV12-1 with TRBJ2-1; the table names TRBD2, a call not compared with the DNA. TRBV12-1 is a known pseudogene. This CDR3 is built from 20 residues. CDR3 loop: CASSLTAEGRVLFRYNEQFF. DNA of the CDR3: TGTGCCAGCAGCTTGACGGCGGAGGGTAGGGTCCTTTTCCGTTACAATGAGCAGTTCTTC.